What follows describes a single TCR beta chain. Antigen: not known. The validation cohort, a group of some 120 subjects, included the donors and was separate from the roughly 670-subject first cohort. This record comes from a study of cytomegalovirus exposure and HLA in healthy donors. Overall study context: The 100 to 150 validation repertoires and the approximately 700 first-cohort repertoires shared a platform, a later analysis reported.

The method was immunoSEQ multiplex PCR; TCRdb's version includes in-frame clones alone and lacks a portion of them. The repertoire has around 300,000 clones, 88% of them found once; the top ten carry around 0.88%. Study results and limitations: Confirmation was obtained in vitro that a few CMV-associated chains are specific for CMV antigens. It was reportedly the case that the classifier diagnosed cytomegalovirus status with high specificity and sensitivity.

Germline V CDR1 and CDR2: SGHVS, FQNEAQ. The CDR3 sequence is 13 residues long. V was pared by 3 bases and J by 6 bases, with 8 bases between. The rearrangement uses TRBV7-8 and TRBJ2-2; the D gene is possibly TRBD1 (5 bases). Sequenced: PBMCs. The sequence was obtained from a man younger than 45 in good health and CMV-seronegative. CDR3 in amino acids: CASSFQGSGELFF. DNA of the CDR3: TGTGCCAGCAGCTTCCAGGGTTCCGGGGAGCTGTTTTTT.